This record covers a single TCR beta chain. The antigen is unknown. This entry is derived from a study of T-cell memory formation after mild COVID-19. Study conclusions and caveats: The study found balanced CD4/CD8 in clones contracting day 15 to 85 and a CD4+ lean in later expanders.

One entry per CDR3 protein, called by TCRdb with MiXCR from the 5' RACE reads. This sample has roughly 80,000 distinct CDR3 sequences, with around 13% found just once. V lost 3 bases to trimming and J lost 7 bases, with 6 bases between them. This CDR3 is 11 amino acids long. The chain is built from TRBV12-3 or TRBV12-4 and TRBJ2-5; D is possibly TRBD1 (5 bases). This clonotype was sampled from an adult woman who had mild COVID-19 (a few samples of this study predate the infection). Cell type and time point are not known. The sequencing sample was made of PBMCs or a T cell subset sorted from them (not recorded which). CDR3 bases: TGTGCCAGCAGTTTTCAGGGGACCCAGTACTTC. This translates into CASSFQGTQYF.